This entry describes one TCR beta chain. The target antigen is unknown. This entry belongs to a study of monozygotic twins with inflammatory bowel disease. Whole blood supplied total RNA, and T cells were not sorted. CDR1 and CDR2 (germline): SGHVS, FQNEAQ. The CDR3 runs to 14 residues. Used for each TCR library was about 3,800 ng of total RNA. TCRdb reprocessed the 5' RACE reads and reports one entry per CDR3 protein, with no DNA. There are approximately 300,000 distinct CDR3 sequences in the sample, with roughly 5.2% held by the top ten. Regarding the study as a whole: Especially with disease activity, IBD patients shared fewer clonotypes with others than healthy twins did.

Sequenced sample: blood. V is TRBV7-8 and J is TRBJ1-1; TCRdb calls TRBD1, which cannot be checked without DNA. The clonotype comes from a human donor with ulcerative colitis or Crohn's disease, or a healthy co-twin of an affected twin (not recorded which). CDR3 sequence reads: CASSFVSQGTEAFF.